Shown below are 18 T cell receptor beta chains from a single sample sequenced in a study of shared T cell receptors in the human thymus. Here immunoSEQ multiplex PCR was the method, and the copy in TCRdb shows in-frame clones only, minus some. The sample gives hundreds of thousands of clones, roughly 90% of which show up once; around 0.0099% is in the top ten. This same sample was also taken into another study, of human thymus T cells.

Material for sequencing was thymocytes. All receptors derive from a boy in the first two years of life with a congenital heart defect.

The rearrangement uses TRBV6-1 and TRBJ1-5; maybe TRBD1 (6 bases). CDR1 and CDR2 from the germline V gene are MNHNS and SASEGT. Trimming cost V 0 bases and J 0 bases, with 15 bases left between them. CDR3 length equals 18 residues. The CDR3 sequence: CASSEARTEKHSNQPQHF. In DNA, the CDR3 is TGTGCCAGCAGTGAAGCCAGGACAGAAAAACATAGCAATCAGCCCCAGCATTTT.

V is TRBV10-1 and J is TRBJ1-1; 7 nucleotides match TRBD1. J was trimmed by 1 base and V by 4 bases; bases with no gene match: 9. This CDR3 region has 16 residues. Looked up from germline, CDR1 is WNHNN and CDR2 is SYGVQD (reference sequence). The CDR3 nucleotides are TGCGCCAGCAGTGCGTTTTCCGGGACAGAGAACACTGAAGCTTTCTTT. It codes for CASSAFSGTENTEAFF.

The chain is built from TRBV18 and TRBJ1-2; 9 positions match TRBD1. Germline V lookup: CDR1 KGHSH, CDR2 LQKENI. V trimming: 2 bases; J trimming: 0 bases; junction bases outside the gene matches: 13. The CDR3 consists of 19 residues. The CDR3 reads CASSPEAHRDRVSNYGYTF. Written as DNA, the CDR3 is TGTGCCAGCTCACCAGAGGCGCACCGGGACAGGGTCTCTAACTATGGCTACACCTTC. Full variable domain (outside the CDR3, taken from reference TRBV18 and TRBJ1-2): NAGVMQNPRHLVRRRGQEARLRCSPMKGHSHVYWYRQLPEEGLKFMVYLQKENIIDESGMPKERFSAEFPKEGPSILRIQQVVRGDSAAYFCASSPEAHRDRVSNYGYTFGSGTRLTVV.

V and J are TRBV11-2 and TRBJ2-7, with no clear D. The CDR3 runs to 13 residues. CDR1 is SGHAT and CDR2 is FQNNGV in the germline V gene. V lost 0 bases, J lost 7 bases, and 10 bases lay in between. The CDR3 spells CASSLDLVQEQYF. The CDR3 region has the DNA TGTGCCAGCAGCTTAGATCTGGTACAGGAGCAGTACTTC.

The chain carries TRBV5-1 and TRBJ2-1, with 7 bases that match TRBD1. With 0 bases clipped from V and 4 bases from J, the junction kept 7 bases outside the gene matches. The germline gives CDR1 SGHRS, CDR2 YFSETQ. The CDR3 covers 16 residues. In DNA form, the CDR3 reads TGCGCCAGCAGCTTGGAACTAGGGGGCCATTACAATGAGCAGTTCTTC. This codes for CASSLELGGHYNEQFF.

The CDR3 DNA is TGTGCTAGTGGACCTAGCGGGAGGGCCGGGGAGCAGTTCTTC. Its translation: CASGPSGRAGEQFF. The chain joins TRBV12-5 to TRBJ2-1; 12 nucleotides line up with TRBD2. The V and J ends lost 6 bases and 10 bases, in that order; junction bases with no gene match: 7. Looked up from germline, CDR1 is LGHNT and CDR2 is FRNRAP. The CDR3 has 14 residues.

V usage is TRBV19 and J usage is TRBJ1-5; 10 nucleotides line up with TRBD1. Germline V gene sequence: CDR1 LNHDA, CDR2 SQIVND (reference sequence). J gave up 0 bases and V 1 base, and 6 bases lay outside the gene matches. The CDR3 has 18 amino acids. DNA for the CDR3: TGTGCCAGTAGTATAGTTTGGACAGGGGGGAATAGCAATCAGCCCCAGCATTTT. This sequence encodes CASSIVWTGGNSNQPQHF. Together with reference TRBV19 and TRBJ1-5, the CDR3 gives the full variable domain: DGGITQSPKYLFRKEGQNVTLSCEQNLNHDAMYWYRQDPGQGLRLIYYSQIVNDFQKGDIAEGYSVSREKKESFPLTVTSAQKNPTAFYLCASSIVWTGGNSNQPQHFGDGTRLSIL.

The rearrangement links TRBV27 to TRBJ1-5, with D unclear. Germline V gene sequence: CDR1 MNHEY, CDR2 SMNVEV (reference sequence). This CDR3 is 16 amino acids long. Trimming removed 2 bases from V and 0 bases from J, with 11 bases in between. CDR3: CASSLNPHYSNQPQHF. For the CDR3, the DNA is TGTGCCAGCAGTTTAAATCCGCACTATAGCAATCAGCCCCAGCATTTT.

V usage is TRBV11-2 and J usage is TRBJ2-3; D uncertain. Germline-derived CDR1 and CDR2 are SGHAT and FQNNGV. CDR3 size: 12 residues. V dropped 5 bases and J dropped 2 bases, with 5 bases sitting between them. CDR3 in DNA: TGTGCCAGCAGCCCTCCCACAGATACGCAGTATTTT. The encoded protein is CASSPPTDTQYF.

The rearrangement joins TRBV2 to TRBJ2-1; TRBD2 matches at 13 bases. The V gene end was trimmed by 7 bases and the J gene end by 8 bases; junction bases not matched to a gene: 2. The CDR3 extends over 13 amino acids. Germline V CDR1 and CDR2: SNHLY, FYNNEI. The CDR3 coding sequence is TGTGCCAGCAAACTAGCGGGAGGGTATGAGCAGTTCTTC. It is translated as CASKLAGGYEQFF.

V is TRBV11-2 and J is TRBJ1-2; 7 positions agree with TRBD1. V lost 3 bases, J lost 8 bases, and 6 bases stayed unmatched. This CDR3 has 13 amino acids. Germline V gives CDR1 SGHAT, CDR2 FQNNGV. CDR3 sequence (DNA): TGTGCCAGCAGCTTCGGGCAGGGGGGAGGCTACACCTTC. Protein: CASSFGQGGGYTF. Based on the CDR3 plus reference TRBV11-2 and TRBJ1-2, the full variable domain is EAGVAQSPRYKIIEKRQSVAFWCNPISGHATLYWYQQILGQGPKLLIQFQNNGVVDDSQLPKDRFSAERLKGVDSTLKIQPAKLEDSAVYLCASSFGQGGGYTFGSGTRLTVV.

The chain employs TRBV28 and TRBJ1-4, with D uncertain. The CDR3 spans 16 residues. Germline CDR1 is MDHEN and CDR2 is SYDVKM. V dropped 0 bases and J dropped 7 bases, with 15 bases sitting between them. This CDR3 is CASSLCIGRGIEKLFF. CDR3 nucleotide sequence: TGTGCCAGCAGTTTATGCATCGGCCGAGGGATTGAAAAACTGTTTTTT.

The gene calls are TRBV15 and TRBJ2-1, with 9 bases fitting TRBD2. J gave up 8 bases and V 0 bases, and 5 bases lay outside the gene matches. This CDR3 is built from 15 residues. CDR1 and CDR2 (germline): LNHNV, YYDKDF (reference sequence). The CDR3 loop is CATSRETSGEHEQFF. CDR3 DNA: TGTGCCACCAGCAGAGAGACTAGCGGAGAACATGAGCAGTTCTTC. The full variable domain, completed using reference TRBV15 and TRBJ2-1, is DAMVIQNPRYQVTQFGKPVTLSCSQTLNHNVMYWYQQKSSQAPKLLFHYYDKDFNNEADTPDNFQSRRPNTSFCFLDIRSPGLGDTAMYLCATSRETSGEHEQFFGPGTRLTVL.

This clone was counted only a few times. The rearrangement uses TRBV2 and TRBJ2-1; a possible D gene is TRBD2 (5 bases). The CDR3 runs to 17 residues. V was trimmed by 0 bases and J by 6 bases, leaving 18 bases between them. Germline-derived CDR1 and CDR2 are SNHLY and FYNNEI. The CDR3 nucleotides read TGTGCCAGCAGTGAAGCACCGTACAGCGGAGCACCCAATGAGCAGTTCTTC. Encoded protein: CASSEAPYSGAPNEQFF.

The chain combines TRBV2 with TRBJ2-1; D not resolved. Germline CDR1 and CDR2: SNHLY and FYNNEI. V was pared by 2 bases and J by 5 bases, with 7 bases between. This CDR3 contains 13 residues. The CDR3 reads CASSELPHNEQFF. CDR3 DNA sequence: TGTGCCAGCAGTGAACTCCCCCACAATGAGCAGTTCTTC. Using reference TRBV2 and TRBJ2-1 for the parts outside the CDR3, the full variable domain is EPEVTQTPSHQVTQMGQEVILRCVPISNHLYFYWYRQILGQKVEFLVSFYNNEISEKSEIFDDQFSVERPDGSNFTLKIRSTKLEDSAMYFCASSELPHNEQFFGPGTRLTVL.

The chain joins TRBV27 to TRBJ2-1, with 14 bases fitting TRBD2. The germline gives CDR1 MNHEY, CDR2 SMNVEV (reference sequence). V lost 6 bases and J lost 4; bases outside the gene matches: 11. The CDR3 loop spans 18 amino acids. The CDR3 is CASSPGQGTSGGYNEQFF. CDR3 sequence (DNA): TGTGCCAGCAGCCCGGGACAGGGGACTAGCGGGGGTTACAATGAGCAGTTCTTC.

The genes are TRBV5-1 and TRBJ2-3; D gene uncertain. V was cut by 0 bases and J by 4 bases, with 6 bases left in between. CDR1 is SGHRS, CDR2 YFSETQ, per germline. This CDR3 contains 13 residues. The CDR3 sequence: CASSLGLPDTQYF. CDR3 nucleotides: TGCGCCAGCAGCTTGGGTCTTCCAGATACGCAGTATTTT. The complete variable domain, with remaining parts taken from reference TRBV5-1 and TRBJ2-3, reads KAGVTQTPRYLIKTRGQQVTLSCSPISGHRSVSWYQQTPGQGLQFLFEYFSETQRNKGNFPGRFSGRQFSNSRSEMNVSTLELGDSALYLCASSLGLPDTQYFGPGTRLTVL.

The rearrangement uses TRBV5-4 and TRBJ1-3; unclear D gene. The CDR3 is 15 residues long. Germline V gene data show CDR1 as SGHNT and CDR2 as YYREEE (reference sequence). Between the trimmed V and J ends, which lost 2 bases and 2 bases, there was a span of 11 bases. The CDR3: CASSLHTVTGNTIYF. CDR3 in DNA: TGTGCCAGCAGCTTACATACAGTAACTGGAAACACCATATATTTT.